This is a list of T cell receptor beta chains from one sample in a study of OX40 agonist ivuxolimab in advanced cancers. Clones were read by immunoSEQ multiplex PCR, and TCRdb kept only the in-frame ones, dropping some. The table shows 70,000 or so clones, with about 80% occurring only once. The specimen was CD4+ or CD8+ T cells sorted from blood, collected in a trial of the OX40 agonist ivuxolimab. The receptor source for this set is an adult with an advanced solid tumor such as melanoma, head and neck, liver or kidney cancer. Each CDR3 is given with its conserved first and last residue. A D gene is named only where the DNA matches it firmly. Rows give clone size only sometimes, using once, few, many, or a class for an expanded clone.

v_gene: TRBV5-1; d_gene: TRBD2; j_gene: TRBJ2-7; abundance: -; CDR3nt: TGCGCCAGCAGCTTGGATGGCGGGGGGCCCTACGAGCAGTACTTC; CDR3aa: CASSLDGGGPYEQYF
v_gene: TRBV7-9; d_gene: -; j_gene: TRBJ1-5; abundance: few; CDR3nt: TGTGCCAGCGGAGAAGCGGAGGGCCAGCCCCAGCATTTT; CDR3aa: CASGEAEGQPQHF
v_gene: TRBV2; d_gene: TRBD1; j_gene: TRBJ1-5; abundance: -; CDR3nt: TGTGCCAGCGAAACGGGACAGGGGGCGCGGAGCAATCAGCCCCAGCATTTT; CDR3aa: CASETGQGARSNQPQHF
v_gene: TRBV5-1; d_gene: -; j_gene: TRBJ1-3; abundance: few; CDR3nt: TGCGCCAGCAGCTTGCCTGGAAACACCATATATTTT; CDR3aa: CASSLPGNTIYF
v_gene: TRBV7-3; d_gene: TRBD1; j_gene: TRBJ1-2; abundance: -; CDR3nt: TGTGCCAGCAGCTTAGGGGACAGGGCGAATGGCTACACCTTC; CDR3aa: CASSLGDRANGYTF
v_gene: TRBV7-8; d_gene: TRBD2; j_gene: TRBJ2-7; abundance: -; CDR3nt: TGTGCCAGCAGGATAGCGGGGACCTACGAGCAGTACTTC; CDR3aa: CASRIAGTYEQYF
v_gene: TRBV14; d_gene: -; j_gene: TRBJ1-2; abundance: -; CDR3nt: TGTGCCAGCAGCCCATGGACGAAAGGCTACACCTTC; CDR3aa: CASSPWTKGYTF
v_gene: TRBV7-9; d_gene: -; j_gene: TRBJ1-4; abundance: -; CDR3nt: TGTGCCAGCAGCTTAGCCGGTCAGGGGCGGGAAAAACTGTTTTTT; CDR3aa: CASSLAGQGREKLFF
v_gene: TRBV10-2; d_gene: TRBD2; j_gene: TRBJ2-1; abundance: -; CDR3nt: TGCGCCAGTTCTAGCGGGAGGATCTTCAATGAGCAGTTCTTC; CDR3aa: CASSSGRIFNEQFF
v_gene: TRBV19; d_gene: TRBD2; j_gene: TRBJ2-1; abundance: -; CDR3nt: TGTGCCAGTAGTGATACGCGGGGGAGCCACTACAATGAGCAGTTCTTC; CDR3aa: CASSDTRGSHYNEQFF
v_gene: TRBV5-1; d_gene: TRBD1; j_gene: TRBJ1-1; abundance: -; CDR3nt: TGCGCCAGCAGCTCTTCCGGGACAGGGGCCACTGAAGCTTTCTTT; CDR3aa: CASSSSGTGATEAFF
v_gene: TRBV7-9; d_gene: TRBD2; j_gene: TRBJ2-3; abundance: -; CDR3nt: TGTGCCAGCAGCTTAACGGGGGAGGGACTCACAGATACGCAGTATTTT; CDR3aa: CASSLTGEGLTDTQYF
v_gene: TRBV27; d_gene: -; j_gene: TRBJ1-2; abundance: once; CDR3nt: TGTGCCAGCAGTTTACGGGCCAGCAACTATGGCTACACCTTC; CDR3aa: CASSLRASNYGYTF
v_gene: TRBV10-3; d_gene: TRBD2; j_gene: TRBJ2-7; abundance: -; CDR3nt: TGTGCCATCAGTGTAGCTAGCGGGAGTGTCGAGCAGTACTTC; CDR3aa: CAISVASGSVEQYF
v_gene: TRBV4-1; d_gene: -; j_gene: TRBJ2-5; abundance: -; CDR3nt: TGCGCCAGCAGCCAAGATAGCAGGGGAGAGACCCAGTACTTC; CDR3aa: CASSQDSRGETQYF
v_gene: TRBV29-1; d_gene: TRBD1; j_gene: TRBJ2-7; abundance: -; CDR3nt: TGCAGCGTTGAGGGACAGGGGGCGCGAGAGCAGTACTTC; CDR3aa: CSVEGQGAREQYF
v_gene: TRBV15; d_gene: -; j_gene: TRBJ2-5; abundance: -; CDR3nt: TGTGCCACCAGCAGAGATAGACTACAAGAGACCCAGTACTTC; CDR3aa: CATSRDRLQETQYF
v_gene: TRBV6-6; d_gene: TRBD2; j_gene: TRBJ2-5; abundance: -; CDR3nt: TGTGCCAGCAGTGATCGCGGGGGAGCCGGGGAGACCCAGTACTTC; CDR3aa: CASSDRGGAGETQYF
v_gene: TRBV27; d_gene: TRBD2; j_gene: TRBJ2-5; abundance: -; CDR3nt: TGTGCCAGCAGTTTAATTGGCGGGAGGTTTTCGGAGACCCAGTACTTC; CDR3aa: CASSLIGGRFSETQYF
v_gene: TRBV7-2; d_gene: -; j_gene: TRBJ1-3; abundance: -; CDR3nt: TGTGCCAGCCGCACCCGGGGCGGTGGAAACACCATATATTTT; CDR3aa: CASRTRGGGNTIYF
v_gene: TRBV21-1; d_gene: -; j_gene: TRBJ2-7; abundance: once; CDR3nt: TGTGCCAGCAGCCCTACAACAGGGATGGGGGAGCAGTACTTC; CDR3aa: CASSPTTGMGEQYF
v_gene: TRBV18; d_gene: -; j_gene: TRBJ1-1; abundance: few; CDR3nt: TGTGCCAGCTCAATTTCAGCACAGGGGAACACTGAAGCTTTCTTT; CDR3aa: CASSISAQGNTEAFF
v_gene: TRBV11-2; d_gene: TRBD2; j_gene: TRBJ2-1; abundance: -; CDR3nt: TGTGCCAGCAGCCAATGGACTAGCGGGAACAATGAGCAGTTCTTC; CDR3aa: CASSQWTSGNNEQFF
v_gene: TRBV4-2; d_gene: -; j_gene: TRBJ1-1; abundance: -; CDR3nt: TGTGCCAGCAGCCAAGAGACACACACTGAAGCTTTCTTT; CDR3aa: CASSQETHTEAFF
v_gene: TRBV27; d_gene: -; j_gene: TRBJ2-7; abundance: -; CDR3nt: TGTGCCAGCAAGCGGCTAGGGGCCTACGAGCAGTACTTC; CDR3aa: CASKRLGAYEQYF
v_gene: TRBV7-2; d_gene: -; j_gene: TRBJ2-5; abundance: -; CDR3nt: TGTGCCAGCAGCCGCGGACTACAAGAGACCCAGTACTTC; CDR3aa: CASSRGLQETQYF
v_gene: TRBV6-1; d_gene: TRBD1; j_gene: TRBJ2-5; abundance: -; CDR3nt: TGTGCCAGCGGGCCGAGCAGGGGGCGGGAGACCCAGTACTTC; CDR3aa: CASGPSRGRETQYF
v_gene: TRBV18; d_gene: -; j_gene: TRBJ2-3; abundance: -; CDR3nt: TGTGCCAGCTCACCCGGGACTGGTACGCAGTATTTT; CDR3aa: CASSPGTGTQYF
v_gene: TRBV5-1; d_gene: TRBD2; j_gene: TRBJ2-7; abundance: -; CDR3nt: TGCGCCAGCAGCTTTGGACTAGCGGGTTACGAGCAATACTTC; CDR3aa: CASSFGLAGYEQYF
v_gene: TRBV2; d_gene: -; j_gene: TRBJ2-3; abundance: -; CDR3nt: TGTGCCAGCAGCCGCACAGATACGCAGTATTTT; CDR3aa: CASSRTDTQYF
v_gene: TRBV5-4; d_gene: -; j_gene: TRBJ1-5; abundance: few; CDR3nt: TGTGCCAGCAGCTTCGGGCAGAATCAGCCCCAGCATTTT; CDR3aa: CASSFGQNQPQHF
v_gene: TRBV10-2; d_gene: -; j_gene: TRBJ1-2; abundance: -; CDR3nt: TGCGCCAGCGCCCCGGGGGGGGCGCGCGGTGGCTACACCTTC; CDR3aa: CASAPGGARGGYTF
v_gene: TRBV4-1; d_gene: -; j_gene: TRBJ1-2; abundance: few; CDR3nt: TGCGCCAGCAGCCAACAAGCCCTTTTCTATGGCTACACCTTC; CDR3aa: CASSQQALFYGYTF
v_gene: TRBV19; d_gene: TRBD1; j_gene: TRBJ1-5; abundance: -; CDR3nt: TGTGCCAGTAGTCCTATTGACAGGGAGACGGGTCAGCCCCAGCATTTT; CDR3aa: CASSPIDRETGQPQHF
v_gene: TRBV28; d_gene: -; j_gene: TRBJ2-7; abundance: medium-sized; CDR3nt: TGTGCCAGTCTGTCGTTAAGCTCCTACGAGCAGTACTTC; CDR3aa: CASLSLSSYEQYF
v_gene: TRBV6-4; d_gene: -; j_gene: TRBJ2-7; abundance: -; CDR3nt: TGTGCCAGCAGAGCCCACGAGCAGTACTTC; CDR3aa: CASRAHEQYF